This passage covers 13 T cell receptor beta chains from one sample sequenced in a study of T cell responses to AZD1222 COVID-19 vaccine. Profiling relied on immunoSEQ multiplex PCR, and the TCRdb table lists in-frame clones only, not all of them. Of some 150,000 clones in the sample, about nine tenths were seen once. The sample here was peripheral blood, taken 28 days after the second AZD1222 dose. The receptors were gathered from an adult who received the AZD1222 COVID-19 vaccine.

The chain employs TRBV7-2 and TRBJ1-1; weak D call: TRBD1 (5 bases). CDR1 and CDR2 from the germline V gene are SGHTA and FQGNSA. Between the trimmed V and J ends, which lost 1 base and 0 bases, there was a span of 12 bases. This CDR3 is built from 16 residues. The CDR3 nucleotides read TGTGCCAGCAGCTTAGGGGGGAGTAGTATGAACACTGAAGCTTTCTTT. Protein: CASSLGGSSMNTEAFF.

This chain links TRBV6-5 with TRBJ2-3; a possible D gene is TRBD1 (5 bases). Trimming removed 6 bases at V and 2 bases at J, with 15 bases between. The CDR3 is made up of 15 amino acids. Germline values: CDR1 MNHEY, CDR2 SVGAGI. Here the CDR3 reads CASRSSGFHTDTQYF. As DNA, the CDR3 is TGTGCCAGCAGATCCTCAGGGTTCCACACAGATACGCAGTATTTT.

This chain joins TRBV7-6 and TRBJ2-1; TRBD2 agrees at 12 bases. The CDR3 runs 15 residues. Germline CDR1 SGHVS, CDR2 FNYEAQ. J gave up 4 bases and V 5 bases, and 3 bases lay outside the gene matches. Here the CDR3 DNA reads TGTGCCAGCAGCCGGGGACTAGCGGGTTACAATGAGCAGTTCTTC. Protein sequence: CASSRGLAGYNEQFF.

This sequence joins TRBV6-5 and TRBJ2-1; 7 bases match TRBD2. The CDR3 loop spans 15 amino acids. Germline V gene lookup returns CDR1 MNHEY and CDR2 SVGAGI. V dropped 7 bases and J dropped 0; count of bases not matched to a gene: 6. CDR3 residues: CASTTGRPSYNEQFF. As DNA, the CDR3 is TGTGCCAGCACCACCGGGAGGCCCTCCTACAATGAGCAGTTCTTC.

This chain links TRBV15 with TRBJ1-4; no clear D. CDR3 length: 15 amino acids. V lost 4 bases to trimming and J lost 0 bases, with 9 bases between them. Germline V gives CDR1 LNHNV, CDR2 YYDKDF (reference sequence). The CDR3 region is CATSTEITTNEKLFF. The CDR3 coding sequence is TGTGCCACCAGCACAGAGATAACAACTAATGAAAAACTGTTTTTT.

The chain carries TRBV7-9 and TRBJ1-6; 8 positions agree with TRBD1. CDR1 is SEHNR and CDR2 is FQNEAQ in the germline V gene (reference sequence). The junction had 10 bases not matched to a gene; V was cut back by 4 bases and J by 2 bases. The CDR3 loop spans 18 amino acids. For the CDR3, the DNA is TGTGCCAGCAGCTCCCCCGGCGGGACAGGAACCTATAATTCACCCCTCCACTTT. It specifies CASSSPGGTGTYNSPLHF.

The V and J genes are TRBV18 and TRBJ2-5; D remains unclear. This CDR3 spans 12 amino acids. Germline assignment: CDR1 KGHSH and CDR2 LQKENI. The V end lost 3 bases, the J end lost 4 bases, and 6 bases lay between the germline ends. Written as DNA, the CDR3 is TGTGCCAGCTCACCTGAACGAGAGACCCAGTACTTC. This gives the protein CASSPERETQYF.

Notes on this clone: The same CDR3 can be traced to other DNA sequences in this sample. The chain couples TRBV3-1 (or the pseudogene TRBV3-2) to TRBJ2-7, with 8 positions matching TRBD1. The CDR3 is made up of 14 amino acids. Losses at the gene ends were 3 bases for V and 4 bases for J; bases not matched to a gene: 5. Germline loops: CDR1 LGHDT, CDR2 YNNKEL (reference sequence). The CDR3: CASSHTGQGYEQYF. The CDR3 nucleotides are TGTGCCAGCAGCCATACAGGACAGGGTTACGAGCAGTACTTC.

V and J are TRBV3-1 (or the pseudogene TRBV3-2) and TRBJ1-4; D unresolved. The V gene lost 1 base and the J gene lost 4 bases, with 4 bases spanning the gap. The CDR3 has 13 amino acids. Germline V gene lookup returns CDR1 LGHDT and CDR2 YNNKEL (reference sequence). CDR3 residues: CASSQGINEKLFF. The CDR3 DNA reads as TGTGCCAGCAGCCAAGGGATTAATGAAAAACTGTTTTTT.

DNA of the CDR3: TGTGCCAGCAGTGAGGTCCTAGCGGGAGGGCCAATCGAGCAGTACTTC. It codes for CASSEVLAGGPIEQYF. The chain joins TRBV2 to TRBJ2-7; 12 bases are shared with TRBD2. There are 16 residues in the CDR3. V dropped 3 bases and J dropped 6; count of bases not matched to a gene: 9. Germline values: CDR1 SNHLY, CDR2 FYNNEI.

This chain links TRBV30 with TRBJ1-6; TRBD1 is a possible D gene (6 bases). The CDR3 runs to 16 residues. V was trimmed by 0 bases and J by 0 bases, leaving 9 bases between them. Germline-derived CDR1 and CDR2 are GTSNPN and SVGIG (reference sequence). The CDR3 here is CAWSVDRSSYNSPLHF. Here the CDR3 DNA reads TGTGCCTGGAGTGTCGACAGGAGCTCCTATAATTCACCCCTCCACTTT.

The rearrangement links TRBV10-1 to TRBJ2-7; 13 positions agree with TRBD2. V shed 6 bases, J shed 4 bases, and the junction held 3 bases outside the gene matches. Germline CDR1 WNHNN, CDR2 SYGVQD (reference sequence). The CDR3 runs 14 residues. The CDR3 nucleotides are TGCGCCAGCAGGAGGACTAGCGGGAGATACGAGCAGTACTTC. Its protein product is CASRRTSGRYEQYF.

The chain recombines TRBV3-1 (or the pseudogene TRBV3-2) with TRBJ2-1; 11 positions match TRBD2. Germline trimming cut 3 bases from V and 10 bases from J; bases unmatched to any gene: 8. CDR1 and CDR2 from the germline V gene are LGHDT and YNNKEL (reference sequence). This CDR3 has 15 residues. Here the CDR3 DNA reads TGTGCCAGCAGCCAGGGTAGCGGGAGGGCGGGGGAGCAGTTCTTC. This codes for CASSQGSGRAGEQFF.